The source of this T cell receptor beta chain is a study of control samples from healthy donors and cancer patients. Produced via immunoSEQ multiplex PCR; TCRdb's table is partial and in-frame only. The table lists around 130,000 clones, nearly 90% of them singletons. The length of the CDR3 is 16 residues. V lost 3 bases and J lost 4; bases outside the gene matches: 7. Germline V gives CDR1 KGHDR, CDR2 SFDVKD. This clone occurred a few times. The clonotype comes from a man over 45 in good health. The V call is TRBV24-1, the J call TRBJ2-5, with 10 bases aligning to TRBD1. Source material: blood. The DNA for the CDR3 is TGTGCCACCAGTGATACCGGGACAGGGGTGGGAGAGACCCAGTACTTC. Residues: CATSDTGTGVGETQYF.